What follows is one T cell receptor beta chain and its context. No antigen is known for it. This CDR3 is 17 amino acids long. V shed 2 bases and J 6 bases; nucleotides not matched to a gene: 9. From germline, CDR1 is MNHEY and CDR2 SVGEGT. This sample is drawn from a study of post-analysis software for immune sequencing data. About the study: Relapsing-remitting, secondary progressive and progressive-relapsing multiple sclerosis were all included among the disease courses.

Whole-study findings and limits: Roughly 5 TRBV segments, TRBV5-6, TRBV5-1 and TRBV20-1 among them, were found more frequent in patients than controls. The study found significantly lower normalized Chao1 diversity in multiple sclerosis patients than in controls.

TCR beta libraries were prepared from cDNA with unique molecular identifiers. cDNA molecules numbering some 500,000 came from approximately 1 to 10 million T cells. MiXCR was run by TCRdb on the PCR reads, yielding one entry per CDR3 protein. The sample has 800,000 to 950,000 distinct CDR3 sequences, roughly 50% seen once. This clonotype was sampled from a girl between 5 and 17 years old with multiple sclerosis. V and J are TRBV6-2 or TRBV6-3 and TRBJ2-1, with 11 nucleotides matching TRBD1. Material: blood. The CDR3: CASSYARTGGDPNEQFF. The CDR3 DNA reads TGTGCCAGCAGTTACGCTCGGACAGGGGGCGATCCCAATGAGCAGTTCTTC.